Below, 9 T cell receptor beta chains from the same sample are listed, as sequenced in a study of T cells in localized non-small cell lung cancer. TCRdb's copy holds only in-frame clones and misses some; the assay was immunoSEQ multiplex PCR. The data hold 21,000 or so clones, with about 85% observed a single time. The specimen was PBMCs, collected before any cancer treatment. These receptor sequences come from a woman between 35 and 75 years old with stage II squamous cell lung carcinoma.

The V call is TRBV6-6, the J call TRBJ2-3; D gene ambiguous. Deletions cut 2 bases from V and 5 bases from J, with 2 bases between. This CDR3 has 11 amino acids. CDR1 and CDR2 (germline): MNHNY, SVGAGI (reference sequence). The CDR3 DNA is TGTGCCAGCAGTTACCAAGATACGCAGTATTTT. Its translation: CASSYQDTQYF.

A few counts support this clone. The rearrangement links TRBV19 to TRBJ1-4; D possibly corresponds to TRBD1 (5 bases). This CDR3 comprises 15 residues. Germline V gene data show CDR1 as LNHDA and CDR2 as SQIVND (reference sequence). Trimming took off 2 bases at V and 3 bases at J, with 10 bases between the two ends. In DNA, the CDR3 is TGTGCCAGTAGTATATGGCAGGGACCTAATGAAAAACTGTTTTTT. Protein: CASSIWQGPNEKLFF.

This sequence joins TRBV6-5 and TRBJ1-2; weak D call: TRBD1 (5 bases). Germline V gene sequence: CDR1 MNHEY, CDR2 SVGAGI. V lost 6 bases to trimming and J lost 4 bases, with 15 bases between them. This CDR3 contains 14 residues. The CDR3 nucleotides are TGTGCCAGCAGCCTCGGGGGGGGTTCCTATGGCTACACCTTC. It yields the protein CASSLGGGSYGYTF.

The gene calls are TRBV27 and TRBJ2-4; possibly TRBD1 for D (5 bases). Germline V gene sequence: CDR1 MNHEY, CDR2 SMNVEV (reference sequence). V was cut by 6 bases and J by 10 bases, with 13 bases left in between. This CDR3 comprises 12 residues. The CDR3 sequence: CASSPGGQIQYF. In DNA, the CDR3 is TGTGCCAGCAGCCCTGGCGGACAAATTCAGTACTTC.

V usage is TRBV27 and J usage is TRBJ2-1, with 9 nucleotides matching TRBD2. The V gene end was trimmed by 4 bases and the J gene end by 8 bases; junction bases not matched to a gene: 15. CDR1 MNHEY and CDR2 SMNVEV come from the germline V gene (reference sequence). The CDR3 extends over 17 amino acids. CDR3 protein: CASSWGSGGRGGHEQFF. CDR3 DNA: TGTGCCAGCAGTTGGGGATCTGGCGGGAGGGGGGGGCATGAGCAGTTCTTC.

The rearrangement links TRBV6-5 to TRBJ2-7; TRBD2 matches 8 bases. V shed 4 bases and J 4 bases; nucleotides not matched to a gene: 6. There are 14 residues in the CDR3. Germline loops: CDR1 MNHEY, CDR2 SVGAGI. In DNA form, the CDR3 reads TGTGCCAGCAGTTCCCGGGGGGGGCGATACGAGCAGTACTTC. Translation gives CASSSRGGRYEQYF.

The chain uses TRBV5-1 and TRBJ2-2; possible D gene TRBD1, 5 bases. CDR1 is SGHRS, CDR2 YFSETQ, per germline. CDR3 length: 15 residues. V lost 4 bases, J lost 6 bases, and 16 bases lay in between. The CDR3 DNA sequence: TGCGCCAGCAGCCCGCAGGGCCAGACCTCCGGGGAGCTGTTTTTT. It encodes CASSPQGQTSGELFF.

This clone appeared once. V and J are TRBV2 and TRBJ2-7; tentative D call: TRBD1 (6 bases). Germline lookup yields CDR1 SNHLY and CDR2 FYNNEI. The CDR3 runs to 13 residues. V was shortened by 3 bases and J by 6 bases, with 12 bases between the two germline ends. The CDR3 sequence: CASSEGASSEQYF. As DNA, the CDR3 is TGTGCCAGCAGTGAGGGGGCTAGCTCCGAGCAGTACTTC.

This clone was detected only a few times. The J gene is TRBJ1-2, the V gene TRBV11-2; 10 bases are a match to TRBD1. Germline values: CDR1 SGHAT, CDR2 FQNNGV. J gave up 3 bases and V 4 bases, and 2 bases lay outside the gene matches. The CDR3 is 14 residues long. The CDR3 nucleotides read TGTGCCAGCAGCTCCGGGACAGGGGACTATGGCTACACCTTC. This gives the protein CASSSGTGDYGYTF.